A selection of T cell receptor beta chains follows, all from one sample in a study of blood T cell repertoires in COVID-19. Here immunoSEQ multiplex PCR was the method, and the copy in TCRdb shows in-frame clones only, minus some. In the table there are about 180,000 clones, roughly nine tenths of which are singletons. The sample consisted of peripheral blood. These receptors all stem from a man in his 70s with active or convalescent COVID-19. The conserved cysteine and the conserved F or W are not part of the CDR3 here. The order of the fields is V gene, CDR3 protein.

TRBV24-1,ATSDTSTEQETQY
TRBV5-5,ASSLGQGSEKLF
TRBV6-2/TRBV6-3,ASSQGLAGRETQY
TRBV19,ASSIAGGQTGELF
TRBV4-2,ASSQELPPGTDTQY
TRBV5-1,ASSSSGLAGFSEQY
TRBV18,ASSPPPVYYEQY
TRBV6-2/TRBV6-3,ASSSGTEYEQY
TRBV14,ASSKGQGFTYEQY
TRBV27,ASSSQATQGSAKNIQY
TRBV11-3,ASSLGVQGRTGELF
TRBV5-4,AIPTGTGAQETQY
TRBV19,ASSRQIDQPQH
TRBV28,ASSSLSSSGNTIY
TRBV6-5,ASSSLSYGYT
TRBV10-3,AILKAGTNEQF
TRBV9,ASSVLSTGEKLF
TRBV6-2/TRBV6-3,ASSYRRPGNEKLF
TRBV7-2,ASSLGAEQF
TRBV7-9,ASSSVWDSYGYT
TRBV19,ASSPLPGQRGGPETQY
TRBV3-1/TRBV3-2,ASSQRKGVETQY
TRBV6-5,ASSYARGGGQPQH
TRBV19,ASSWDRDLGYT
TRBV9,ASSVAGGLMGGYT
TRBV18,ASSMGQGINTEAF
TRBV28,ASAFTGGRAATGELF
TRBV9,ASSKIEGGFEAF
TRBV6-5,ASRRSGGEPETQY
TRBV28,ASSSGQWGTEAF
TRBV7-2,ASSYGSVNTQY
TRBV7-9,ASSLEGTHSGNTIY
TRBV7-2,ASSLAAGEVYEQY
TRBV5-1,ASSERGSMNTEAF
TRBV6-5,ASSYSNRANTEAF